The 24 T cell receptor beta chains listed next were all sequenced from one sample in a study of cytomegalovirus exposure and HLA in healthy donors (dated by TCRdb to the late 2010s). The library came from the immunoSEQ multiplex PCR assay. The multiplex PCR relied on a mix of 60 forward primers for TCR Vbeta segments and 13 reverse primers for TCR Jbeta segments. TCRdb stores this immuneACCESS table with in-frame sequences only. Part of the clones is absent; in the studies checked, under half of the shortfall reflects unresolved V genes, and no reason is known for the rest. This sample comprises fewer than 200,000 clones, 87% of them detected only once. Of the sample, about 1.1% is held by the ten largest clones. Sample: PBMCs. The source is a boy between 2 and 10 years old in good health and CMV-seronegative.

The chain recombines TRBV27 with TRBJ2-7; 9 bases are a match to TRBD1. Germline CDR1 reads MNHEY; CDR2 reads SMNVEV (reference sequence). This CDR3 comprises 14 residues. The J segment lost 3 bases and the V segment lost 4 bases, leaving 4 bases of the junction unmatched. This CDR3 reads CASSSGTGYYEQYF. As DNA, the CDR3 is TGTGCCAGCAGTTCCGGGACAGGGTACTACGAGCAGTACTTC.

The V call is TRBV30, the J call TRBJ1-3; D gene unclear. The germline V gene encodes CDR1 GTSNPN and CDR2 SVGIG (reference sequence). The CDR3 loop spans 11 amino acids. Trimming removed 4 bases from V and 4 bases from J, with 5 bases in between. The CDR3 is CAWIEGNTIYF. The CDR3 coding sequence is TGTGCCTGGATTGAGGGAAACACCATATATTTT.

This chain joins TRBV6-6 and TRBJ2-3; TRBD2 agrees at 7 bases. V was pared by 3 bases and J by 2 bases, with 8 bases of the junction left unmatched. Germline lookup yields CDR1 MNHNY and CDR2 SVGAGI (reference sequence). There are 16 residues in the CDR3. In DNA, the CDR3 is TGTGCCAGCAGTTATTGGCTAGCGGATTTCACAGATACGCAGTATTTT. It codes for CASSYWLADFTDTQYF.

This CDR3 is CASRRQGLSYNEQFF. CDR3 bases: TGTGCCAGCAGACGACAGGGTCTATCCTACAATGAGCAGTTCTTC. The gene calls are TRBV6-1 and TRBJ2-1, with 7 bases fitting TRBD1. This CDR3 region has 15 residues. CDR1 and CDR2 from the germline V gene are MNHNS and SASEGT. V shed 6 bases and J 1 base; nucleotides not matched to a gene: 6.

The V call is TRBV5-1, the J call TRBJ2-5, with 7 bases that match TRBD2. J lost 4 bases, V lost 3 bases, and 6 bases had no gene match. CDR1 SGHRS and CDR2 YFSETQ come from the germline V gene. The CDR3 has 14 residues. The CDR3 coding sequence is TGCGCCAGCAGCTCCCGGGGGGAGGGAGAGACCCAGTACTTC. Translation gives CASSSRGEGETQYF.

This chain connects TRBV5-1 to TRBJ2-2, with 7 bases matching TRBD1. V trimming: 6 bases; J trimming: 4 bases; junction bases outside the gene matches: 6. The CDR3 has 14 amino acids. Looked up from germline, CDR1 is SGHRS and CDR2 is YFSETQ. CDR3 DNA sequence: TGCGCCAGCACTGACAGGGAACTCACCGGGGAGCTGTTTTTT. It codes for CASTDRELTGELFF.

In its sample, this clone was seen once. The chain has TRBV11-1 and TRBJ1-2; no firm D call. This CDR3 is 15 amino acids long. CDR1 is SGHAT and CDR2 is FQDESV in the germline V gene (reference sequence). Trimming cost V 5 bases and J 5 bases, with 18 bases left between them. The CDR3 loop is CASSVGSAQRYGYTF. The CDR3 bases are TGTGCCAGCAGCGTCGGGTCGGCCCAGAGGTATGGCTACACCTTC.

The chain uses TRBV2 and TRBJ2-1; 14 nucleotides line up with TRBD2. The CDR3 spans 16 residues. Per germline, CDR1 SNHLY and CDR2 FYNNEI. The J segment lost 10 bases and the V segment lost 5 bases, leaving 10 bases of the junction unmatched. The CDR3 DNA follows: TGTGCCAGCAGTAAAAGGACTAGCGGGGGGTCCGAGGAGCAGTTCTTC. Encoded protein: CASSKRTSGGSEEQFF.

The CDR3 coding sequence is TGTGCCAGCAGCCGGGAGGGGATTGCAACTAATGAAAAACTGTTTTTT. Encoded protein: CASSREGIATNEKLFF. The chain employs TRBV7-9 and TRBJ1-4, with D perhaps TRBD1 (5 bases). Trimming left V 5 bases short and J 0 bases short, with 13 bases between. The CDR3 length is 16 residues. Germline loops: CDR1 SEHNR, CDR2 FQNEAQ (reference sequence).

The chain uses TRBV27 and TRBJ2-7; possible D gene TRBD2, 5 bases. CDR3 length: 12 residues. CDR1 MNHEY and CDR2 SMNVEV come from the germline V gene (reference sequence). Trimming took 10 bases from V and 0 from J, leaving 10 bases between them. The CDR3 is CATGLRSYEQYF. CDR3 sequence (DNA): TGTGCCACCGGACTGCGCTCCTACGAGCAGTACTTC.

V and J are TRBV5-4 and TRBJ2-3; D not resolved. V was pared by 0 bases and J by 0 bases, with 11 bases between. Germline V gene data show CDR1 as SGHNT and CDR2 as YYREEE (reference sequence). The CDR3 loop spans 16 amino acids. CDR3 amino acids: CASSLGTRSSTDTQYF. CDR3 nucleotides: TGTGCCAGCAGCTTGGGTACAAGATCTAGCACAGATACGCAGTATTTT.

J is TRBJ2-4 and V is TRBV28; no clear D gene. The ends were cut back, 4 bases at V and 0 bases at J, with 10 bases in the middle. The CDR3 runs to 15 residues. Germline CDR1 and CDR2: MDHEN and SYDVKM. This chain's CDR3 is CASSWAKLAKNIQYF. DNA of the CDR3: TGTGCCAGCAGTTGGGCAAAACTAGCCAAAAACATTCAGTACTTC.

V gene TRBV28 combines with J gene TRBJ2-2; D is undetermined. Trimming stripped 3 bases from V and 4 bases from J, with 9 bases between. The germline V gene has CDR1 MDHEN and CDR2 SYDVKM. This CDR3 is 14 amino acids long. The CDR3 DNA follows: TGTGCCAGCAGTTTTTCGGTCTCCACCGGGGAGCTGTTTTTT. This sequence encodes CASSFSVSTGELFF.

The rearrangement links TRBV4-2 to TRBJ2-7, with 8 positions matching TRBD1. V lost 1 base, J lost 6 bases, and 14 bases stayed unmatched. This CDR3 comprises 17 residues. Germline CDR1 and CDR2: LGHNA and YNFKEQ. The CDR3 here is CASSQVTTGTGPIEQYF. As DNA, the CDR3 is TGTGCCAGCAGCCAAGTAACCACCGGGACAGGTCCTATCGAGCAGTACTTC.

The J gene is TRBJ1-1, the V gene TRBV5-4; weak D call: TRBD1 (6 bases). The CDR3 spans 14 residues. Trimming removed 1 base at V and 3 bases at J, with 10 bases between. CDR1 and CDR2 from the germline V gene are SGHNT and YYREEE (reference sequence). CDR3 protein: CASSLSRGDTEAFF. The CDR3 DNA is TGTGCCAGCAGCTTGAGCAGGGGTGACACTGAAGCTTTCTTT.

In regard to this clone: The sample carries other DNA sequences with the same CDR3. The chain is built from TRBV6-1 and TRBJ2-1; 11 bases line up with TRBD2. Germline V CDR1 and CDR2: MNHNS, SASEGT. CDR3 length: 15 amino acids. Trimming took 5 bases from V and 8 from J; bases not matched to a gene: 8. CDR3 in amino acids: CASSHVAGGPYEQFF. The CDR3, as DNA: TGTGCCAGCAGTCACGTAGCGGGGGGGCCCTATGAGCAGTTCTTC.

The CDR3 nucleotides read TGTGCCACCAGCACCACACTAGGGGGCAATGAGCAGTTCTTC. As protein: CATSTTLGGNEQFF. The rearrangement joins TRBV15 to TRBJ2-1; weak D call: TRBD1 (6 bases). CDR1 is LNHNV, CDR2 YYDKDF, per germline (reference sequence). The CDR3 extends over 14 amino acids. The V end lost 4 bases, the J end lost 6 bases, and 13 bases lay between the germline ends.

The chain carries TRBV28 and TRBJ1-5; D is possibly TRBD1 (5 bases). This CDR3 has 17 residues. Germline V CDR1 and CDR2: MDHEN, SYDVKM. Trimming pared 3 bases from V and 4 bases from J, leaving 19 bases between. CDR3 sequence: CASSFPSGVPGNQPQHF. CDR3 coding DNA: TGTGCCAGCAGTTTCCCATCGGGGGTTCCGGGTAATCAGCCCCAGCATTTT.

The rearrangement uses TRBV11-2 and TRBJ2-1, with unresolved D. Trimming removed 6 bases from V and 3 bases from J, with 6 bases in between. Per the germline V gene, CDR1 is SGHAT and CDR2 is FQNNGV. This CDR3 contains 12 residues. The CDR3 bases are TGTGCCAGCAGGTCTCTCTACAATGAGCAGTTCTTC. Its protein product is CASRSLYNEQFF.

The V gene is TRBV6-5, the J gene TRBJ1-2; tentative D call: TRBD1 (5 bases). The CDR3 sequence is 14 residues long. CDR1 is MNHEY, CDR2 SVGAGI, per germline. V lost 10 bases and J lost 0, with 15 bases in between. CDR3 nucleotide sequence: TGTGCCACGGGGGGGAGACCGGCTAACTATGGCTACACCTTC. This encodes CATGGRPANYGYTF.

This chain joins TRBV28 and TRBJ1-5, with TRBD1 matching over 7 bases. The CDR3 length is 15 residues. With 5 bases clipped from V and 1 base from J, the junction kept 5 bases outside the gene matches. The V gene's germline CDR1 is MDHEN and CDR2 SYDVKM. The CDR3 nucleotides read TGTGCCAGCAGTGCGGGACAGCTCAGCAATCAGCCCCAGCATTTT. The encoded protein is CASSAGQLSNQPQHF.

The V and J genes are TRBV9 and TRBJ2-1; 9 bases align to TRBD2. This CDR3 spans 16 amino acids. V shed 0 bases, J shed 4 bases, and the junction held 5 bases outside the gene matches. CDR1 and CDR2 from the germline V gene are SGDLS and YYNGEE. The CDR3 nucleotides read TGTGCCAGCAGCGTAGCAGCGGGGGGTCGTTACAATGAGCAGTTCTTC. Protein: CASSVAAGGRYNEQFF.

The genes are TRBV15 and TRBJ1-1, with TRBD1 as a possible D gene (5 bases). Germline V gene sequence: CDR1 LNHNV, CDR2 YYDKDF (reference sequence). Deletions cut 3 bases from V and 0 bases from J, with 8 bases between. This CDR3 spans 14 amino acids. The CDR3 DNA reads as TGTGCCACCAGCAGGACAGCCATGAACACTGAAGCTTTCTTT. Its translation: CATSRTAMNTEAFF.

In this sample, this clone turned up once. A junction end diverges from the germline sequence, so it may reflect a read error. The chain recombines TRBV29-1 with TRBJ2-7; TRBD1 aligns across 9 bases. This CDR3 is 13 amino acids long. Germline CDR1 reads SQVTM; CDR2 reads ANQGSEA. CDR3 amino acids: CSFEGQGLNEQYF. In nucleotides, the CDR3 is TGCAGCTTTGAGGGACAGGGCTTGAACGAGCAGTACTTC.